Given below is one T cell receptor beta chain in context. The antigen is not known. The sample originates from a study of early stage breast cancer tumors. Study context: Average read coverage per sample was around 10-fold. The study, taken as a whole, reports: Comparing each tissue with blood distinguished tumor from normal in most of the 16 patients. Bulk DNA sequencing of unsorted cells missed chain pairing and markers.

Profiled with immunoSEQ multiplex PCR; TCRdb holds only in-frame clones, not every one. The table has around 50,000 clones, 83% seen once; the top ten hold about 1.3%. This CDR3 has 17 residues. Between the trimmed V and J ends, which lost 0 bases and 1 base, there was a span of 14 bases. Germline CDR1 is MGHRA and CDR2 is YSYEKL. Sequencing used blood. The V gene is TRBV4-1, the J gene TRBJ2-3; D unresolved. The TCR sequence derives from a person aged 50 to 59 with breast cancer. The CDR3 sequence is CASSQEMWGKGTDTQYF. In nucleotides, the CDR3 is TGCGCCAGCAGCCAAGAGATGTGGGGAAAGGGCACAGATACGCAGTATTTT.